Detailed here is one TCR beta chain. No antigen is known for it. The record originates from a study of cytomegalovirus exposure and HLA in healthy donors. 13 Jbeta primers and 60 Vbeta primers were used for the PCR. Assay used: immunoSEQ multiplex PCR; TCRdb lists only in-frame clones, some missing. The sample lists some 150,000 clones, 60% to 80% occurring once. Whole-study findings and limits: TCR beta sequences numbering 15,000 to 20,000 were associated with HLA alleles at 0.05 false discovery rate in a later analysis.

Germline V CDR1 and CDR2: SQVTM, ANQGSEA. The CDR3 sequence is 15 residues long. V was cut by 0 bases and J by 5 bases, with 16 bases left in between. The chain is built from TRBV29-1 and TRBJ2-5; the D gene is possibly TRBD1 (6 bases). Sequenced sample: PBMCs. The source is a man aged 40-55 years in good health and CMV-seronegative. CDR3 sequence (DNA): TGCAGCGTTGAAGATGGGGACACGGAGTTGGAGACCCAGTACTTC. Translating it yields CSVEDGDTELETQYF. The full variable domain, rest sourced from reference TRBV29-1 and TRBJ2-5, is SAVISQKPSRDICQRGTSLTIQCQVDSQVTMMFWYRQQPGQSLTLIATANQGSEATYESGFVIDKFPISRPNLTFSTLTVSNMSPEDSSIYLCSVEDGDTELETQYFGPGTRLLVL.